A selection of T cell receptor beta chains follows, all from one sample in a study of blood T cell repertoires in COVID-19. TCRdb keeps only in-frame clones here, not all; method: immunoSEQ multiplex PCR. The table has about 280,000 clones, just under 90% seen once. Sequenced: PBMCs or T cells enriched from blood (not recorded which). These receptor sequences come from a woman aged 55-69 years who had recovered from COVID-19. The CDR3 runs from the conserved cysteine through the conserved F or W. The D gene is left open where the match is weak. Rows give clone size only sometimes, using once, few, many, or a class for an expanded clone.

clone size: -
V gene: TRBV7-9
J gene: TRBJ2-3
D gene: TRBD2
CDR3 protein: CASSSGRAGGTDTQYF
CDR3 DNA: TGTGCCAGCAGCTCCGGGAGGGCGGGGGGCACAGATACGCAGTATTTT

clone size: -
V gene: TRBV28
J gene: TRBJ1-2
D gene: -
CDR3 protein: CASSFGGTLNYGYTF
CDR3 DNA: TGTGCCAGCAGTTTCGGGGGGACCCTTAACTATGGCTACACCTTC

clone size: -
V gene: TRBV3-1/TRBV3-2
J gene: TRBJ1-3
D gene: -
CDR3 protein: CASTPRGSGNTIYF
CDR3 DNA: TGTGCCAGCACCCCTCGGGGGTCGGGAAACACCATATATTTT

clone size: -
V gene: TRBV7-9
J gene: TRBJ1-2
D gene: TRBD1
CDR3 protein: CASSRGTGGNYGYTF
CDR3 DNA: TGTGCCAGCAGTCGAGGGACAGGGGGTAACTATGGCTACACCTTC

clone size: -
V gene: TRBV27
J gene: TRBJ2-1
D gene: -
CDR3 protein: CASRMDSSSYNEQFF
CDR3 DNA: TGTGCCAGCAGGATGGACAGTAGCTCCTACAATGAGCAGTTCTTC

clone size: -
V gene: TRBV5-1
J gene: TRBJ2-2
D gene: TRBD2
CDR3 protein: CASSPLAGGNTGELFF
CDR3 DNA: TGCGCCAGCAGCCCCCTAGCGGGGGGGAACACCGGGGAGCTGTTTTTT

clone size: once
V gene: TRBV12-5
J gene: TRBJ2-1
D gene: TRBD1
CDR3 protein: CASGGPQGVTDYNEQFF
CDR3 DNA: TGTGCTAGTGGTGGACCCCAGGGGGTTACTGACTACAATGAGCAGTTCTTC

clone size: -
V gene: TRBV28
J gene: TRBJ1-3
D gene: -
CDR3 protein: CATHGRGLSGNTIYF
CDR3 DNA: TGTGCCACCCACGGTAGGGGCCTCTCTGGAAACACCATATATTTT

clone size: once
V gene: TRBV24-1
J gene: TRBJ2-5
D gene: -
CDR3 protein: CATSVADRTGRETQYF
CDR3 DNA: TGTGCCACCAGTGTCGCTGACAGGACGGGGAGAGAGACCCAGTACTTC

clone size: -
V gene: TRBV19
J gene: TRBJ1-4
D gene: -
CDR3 protein: CASSIPGGMFPEKLFF
CDR3 DNA: TGTGCCAGTAGTATTCCCGGGGGAATGTTTCCCGAAAAACTGTTTTTT

clone size: once
V gene: TRBV6-1
J gene: TRBJ1-5
D gene: -
CDR3 protein: CASSERRGNQPQHF
CDR3 DNA: TGTGCCAGCAGTGAAAGGCGGGGGAATCAGCCCCAGCATTTT

clone size: -
V gene: TRBV28
J gene: TRBJ1-2
D gene: TRBD1
CDR3 protein: CASSSDRGYNYGYTF
CDR3 DNA: TGTGCCAGCAGTTCGGACAGGGGGTATAACTATGGCTACACCTTC

clone size: -
V gene: TRBV5-1
J gene: TRBJ2-1
D gene: -
CDR3 protein: CASSLSPGHYNEQFF
CDR3 DNA: TGCGCCAGCAGCTTGTCCCCGGGACACTACAATGAGCAGTTCTTC

clone size: -
V gene: TRBV28
J gene: TRBJ1-5
D gene: -
CDR3 protein: CASSLGGADNQPQHF
CDR3 DNA: TGTGCCAGCAGTTTGGGGGGGGCTGACAATCAGCCCCAGCATTTT